This T cell receptor (beta chain) was observed in a study of shared clonotypes between healthy human individuals. CDR3 length: 13 residues. The V end was cut by 3 bases, the J end by 7 bases, with 7 bases between. CDR1 MNHEY and CDR2 SMNVEV come from the germline V gene (reference sequence). Unsorted PBMC DNA was sequenced on ten immunoSEQ deep assay plates. Produced via immunoSEQ multiplex PCR; TCRdb's table is partial and in-frame only. The sample records 470,000 or so clones, roughly 80% being singletons. The study drew all its donors from Caucasian adults living in Nashville, Tennessee. Genomic DNA came from about 90 million PBMCs in unsorted samples.

The sequencing input was PBMCs. This sequence originates from a woman aged 40 to 55 in good health. Some clones in this sample may be carry-over from other donors' samples. The chain joins TRBV27 to TRBJ1-6, with D tentatively TRBD1 (5 bases). As DNA, the CDR3 is TGTGCCAGCAGTTTGTCAGGGAATTCACCCCTCCACTTT. Its translation: CASSLSGNSPLHF.